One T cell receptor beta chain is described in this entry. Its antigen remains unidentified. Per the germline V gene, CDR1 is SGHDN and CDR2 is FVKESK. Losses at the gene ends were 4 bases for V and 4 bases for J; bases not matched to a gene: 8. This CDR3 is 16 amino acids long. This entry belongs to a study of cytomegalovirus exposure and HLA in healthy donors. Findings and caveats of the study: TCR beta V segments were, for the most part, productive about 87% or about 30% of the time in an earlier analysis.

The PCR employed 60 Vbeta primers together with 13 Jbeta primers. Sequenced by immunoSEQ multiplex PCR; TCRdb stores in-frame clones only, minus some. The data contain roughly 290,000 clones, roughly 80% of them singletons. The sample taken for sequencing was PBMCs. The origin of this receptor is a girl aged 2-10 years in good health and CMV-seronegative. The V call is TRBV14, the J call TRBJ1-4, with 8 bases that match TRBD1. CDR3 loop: CASSPGWTGNNEKLFF. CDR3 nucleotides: TGTGCCAGCAGCCCGGGCTGGACAGGGAATAATGAAAAACTGTTTTTT.